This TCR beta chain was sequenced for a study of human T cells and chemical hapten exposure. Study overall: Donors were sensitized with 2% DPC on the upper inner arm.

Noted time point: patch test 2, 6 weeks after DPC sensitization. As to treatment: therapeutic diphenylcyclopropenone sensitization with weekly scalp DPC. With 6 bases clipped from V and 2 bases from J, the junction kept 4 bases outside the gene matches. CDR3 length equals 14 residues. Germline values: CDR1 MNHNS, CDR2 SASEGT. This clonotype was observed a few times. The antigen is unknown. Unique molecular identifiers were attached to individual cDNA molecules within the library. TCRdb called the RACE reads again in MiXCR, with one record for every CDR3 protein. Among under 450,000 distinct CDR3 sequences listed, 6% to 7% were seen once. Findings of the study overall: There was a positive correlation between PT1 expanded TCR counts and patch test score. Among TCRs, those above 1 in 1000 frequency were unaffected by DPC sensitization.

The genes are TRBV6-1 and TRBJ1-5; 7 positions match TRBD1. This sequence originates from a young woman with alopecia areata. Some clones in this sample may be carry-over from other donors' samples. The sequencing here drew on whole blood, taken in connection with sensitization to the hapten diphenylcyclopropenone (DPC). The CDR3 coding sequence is TGTGCCAGCAGAGACAGGGCCGGCAATCAGCCCCAGCATTTT. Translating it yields CASRDRAGNQPQHF.